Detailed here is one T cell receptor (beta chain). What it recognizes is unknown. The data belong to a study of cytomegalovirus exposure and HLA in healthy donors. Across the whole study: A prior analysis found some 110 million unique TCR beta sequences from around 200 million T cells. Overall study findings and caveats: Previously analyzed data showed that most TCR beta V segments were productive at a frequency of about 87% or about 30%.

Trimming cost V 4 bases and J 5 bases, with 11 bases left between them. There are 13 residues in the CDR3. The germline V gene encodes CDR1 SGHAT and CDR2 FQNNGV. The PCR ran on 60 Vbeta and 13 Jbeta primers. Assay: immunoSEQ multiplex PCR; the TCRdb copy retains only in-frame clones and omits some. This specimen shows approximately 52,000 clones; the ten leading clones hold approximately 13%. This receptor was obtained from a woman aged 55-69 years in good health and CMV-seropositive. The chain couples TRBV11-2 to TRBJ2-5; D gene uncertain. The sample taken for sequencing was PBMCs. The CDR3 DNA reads TGTGCCAGCAGCTCCCAGTCCCCGGAGACCCAGTACTTC. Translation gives CASSSQSPETQYF.